The sequence of this TCR beta chain was determined in a study of T-cell reconstitution after alpha-beta-depleted transplantation in children. This clonotype occurred a few times. Its antigen is as yet unknown. Study-level points and caveats: The main origin of T-cell counts and diversity one year after transplant was newly produced T cells.

Unique molecular identifiers were built into the TCRbeta library. TCRdb analysed the PCR reads with MiXCR anew, one entry per CDR3 protein. The data contain approximately 800,000 distinct CDR3 sequences, around 17% of them singletons. Germline loops: CDR1 SGHDT, CDR2 YYEEEE. This CDR3 is built from 14 residues. Trimming took off 2 bases at V and 5 bases at J, with 14 bases between the two ends. The sample in question was PBMCs, mostly from graft donor cells, obtained 360 days after TCRalphabeta/CD19-depleted stem cell transplant. The chain is built from TRBV5-6 and TRBJ2-7; D may be TRBD1 (6 bases). The receptor comes from a male patient under 18 who had a stem cell transplant for acute lymphoblastic leukemia, so the T cells may come from the graft donor. For the CDR3, the DNA is TGTGCCAGCAGCTTCGGACAGATTCCTAACGAGCAGTACTTC. It codes for CASSFGQIPNEQYF.